The 21 T cell receptor beta chains below all came from one sample that was sequenced in a study of blood T cell repertoires in COVID-19 (dated by TCRdb to about 2020). The receptor library was made with the immunoSEQ multiplex PCR assay. TCRdb took over this immuneACCESS table, retaining in-frame rearrangements with V and J assigned. Such tables are incomplete; in checked studies, under half of the missing clones stem from an unresolved V gene, and the remainder is unexplained. This sample has approximately 300,000 clones in its table, and about 90% of those were observed once. Together, the top ten hold about 2% of the sample. The sequenced material came from peripheral blood. The receptors originated from a woman in her fifties or sixties who had recovered from COVID-19.

This chain joins TRBV7-9 and TRBJ2-1, with a possible D match to TRBD2 (6 bases). From germline, CDR1 is SEHNR and CDR2 FQNEAQ (reference sequence). Trimming stripped 5 bases from V and 4 bases from J, with 21 bases between. This CDR3 contains 17 residues. The CDR3 nucleotides are TGTGCCAGCAGCCCGGAGGCGGGATCCCAATTGTACAATGAGCAGTTCTTC. Translated, it gives CASSPEAGSQLYNEQFF.

V is TRBV18 and J is TRBJ1-5; a weak D match, TRBD1 (5 bases). The V end lost 1 base, the J end lost 5 bases, and 9 bases lay between the germline ends. The CDR3 contains 14 residues. Germline V gene sequence: CDR1 KGHSH, CDR2 LQKENI. CDR3 loop: CASSPQGLDQPQHF. In DNA form, the CDR3 reads TGTGCCAGCTCACCACAGGGGTTGGATCAGCCCCAGCATTTT. Together with reference TRBV18 and TRBJ1-5, the CDR3 gives the full variable domain: NAGVMQNPRHLVRRRGQEARLRCSPMKGHSHVYWYRQLPEEGLKFMVYLQKENIIDESGMPKERFSAEFPKEGPSILRIQQVVRGDSAAYFCASSPQGLDQPQHFGDGTRLSIL.

J is TRBJ2-6 and V is TRBV7-2, with 12 bases fitting TRBD1. The CDR3 runs 18 residues. Germline values: CDR1 SGHTA, CDR2 FQGNSA. J was trimmed by 0 bases and V by 5 bases; bases with no gene match: 5. Here the CDR3 DNA reads TGTGCCAGCAGCCGGGGACAGGGGGCGTACTCTGGGGCCAACGTCCTGACTTTC. It codes for CASSRGQGAYSGANVLTF. The full variable domain, in which reference TRBV7-2 and TRBJ2-6 provide the parts outside the CDR3, is GAGVSQSPSNKVTEKGKDVELRCDPISGHTALYWYRQSLGQGLEFLIYFQGNSAPDKSGLPSDRFSAERTGGSVSTLTIQRTQQEDSAVYLCASSRGQGAYSGANVLTFGAGSRLTVL.

The chain employs TRBV9 and TRBJ2-3; 8 nucleotides agree with TRBD2. The V and J ends lost 4 bases and 0 bases, in that order; junction bases with no gene match: 4. Germline-derived CDR1 and CDR2 are SGDLS and YYNGEE. This CDR3 is built from 15 residues. The CDR3 DNA reads TGTGCCAGCAGCCTCGGGGGGGTTAGCACAGATACGCAGTATTTT. The encoded protein is CASSLGGVSTDTQYF. The complete variable domain, with remaining parts taken from reference TRBV9 and TRBJ2-3, reads DSGVTQTPKHLITATGQRVTLRCSPRSGDLSVYWYQQSLDQGLQFLIQYYNGEERAKGNILERFSAQQFPDLHSELNLSSLELGDSALYFCASSLGGVSTDTQYFGPGTRLTVL.

The genes are TRBV7-3 and TRBJ2-7, with D maybe TRBD1 (7 bases). The germline V gene has CDR1 SGHTA and CDR2 FQGTGA. Trimming cost V 1 base and J 6 bases, with 13 bases left between them. This CDR3 spans 14 amino acids. The CDR3 region is CASSLIGGGGEQYF. The CDR3 bases are TGTGCCAGCAGCTTAATAGGAGGGGGCGGCGAGCAGTACTTC.

V and J are TRBV7-2 and TRBJ2-7; 9 positions agree with TRBD2. The CDR3 extends over 17 amino acids. V shed 2 bases and J 2 bases; nucleotides not matched to a gene: 10. Germline CDR1 is SGHTA and CDR2 is FQGNSA. The CDR3 protein is CASSLKTLAGPTYEQYF. In DNA, the CDR3 is TGTGCCAGCAGCTTAAAAACCCTAGCGGGACCCACCTACGAGCAGTACTTC.

V usage is TRBV4-3 and J usage is TRBJ2-7; D might be TRBD2 (5 bases). Germline V gene sequence: CDR1 LGHNA, CDR2 YSLEER. V gave up 0 bases and J gave up 6 bases, with 15 bases separating them. This CDR3 contains 15 residues. CDR3 DNA sequence: TGCGCCAGCAGCCAAGAGCCGGGCCAGAGGGCCGAGCAGTACTTC. Its translation is CASSQEPGQRAEQYF.

The chain employs TRBV6-1 and TRBJ2-7; D is ambiguous. Germline V gene sequence: CDR1 MNHNS, CDR2 SASEGT. This CDR3 region has 14 residues. Between the trimmed V and J ends, which lost 2 bases and 3 bases, there was a span of 11 bases. CDR3 protein: CASSERQAYYEQYF. As DNA, the CDR3 is TGTGCCAGCAGTGAAAGGCAGGCCTACTACGAGCAGTACTTC.

The V and J genes are TRBV7-9 and TRBJ1-3; TRBD1 is a possible D gene (6 bases). From germline, CDR1 is SEHNR and CDR2 FQNEAQ (reference sequence). There are 12 residues in the CDR3. The CDR3 is CAGAGSGNTIYF. The CDR3 DNA reads TGTGCGGGGGCCGGCTCTGGAAACACCATATATTTT.

The chain uses TRBV7-9 and TRBJ1-6; the match to TRBD1 covers 9 bases. In germline, CDR1 is SEHNR, CDR2 FQNEAQ (reference sequence). The CDR3 contains 18 residues. V shed 3 bases, J shed 10 bases, and the junction held 16 bases outside the gene matches. The CDR3 protein is CASSFGMAAGTGLSPLHF. The CDR3 DNA reads TGTGCCAGCAGCTTTGGCATGGCGGCCGGGACAGGGCTGTCACCCCTCCACTTT.

The gene calls are TRBV2 and TRBJ2-2, with D unclear. This CDR3 spans 15 amino acids. Germline CDR1 reads SNHLY; CDR2 reads FYNNEI. The V end was cut by 2 bases, the J end by 4 bases, with 11 bases between. The CDR3 region is CASSELSRITGELFF. The CDR3 DNA is TGTGCCAGCAGTGAACTTAGTCGTATCACCGGGGAGCTGTTTTTT.

The chain has TRBV9 and TRBJ2-2; 8 bases match TRBD1. CDR1 is SGDLS and CDR2 is YYNGEE in the germline V gene. V lost 3 bases to trimming and J lost 6 bases; unmatched junction nucleotides: 4. The CDR3 is 14 residues long. This chain's CDR3 is CASSALQGAGELFF. The CDR3 bases are TGTGCCAGCAGCGCCTTACAGGGGGCCGGGGAGCTGTTTTTT.

This clone has a handful of counts. This chain joins TRBV4-2 and TRBJ2-3, with TRBD1 identical over 7 bases. CDR3 length equals 17 residues. The trim removed 4 bases at V and 0 bases at J, leaving 10 bases unmatched. Germline-derived CDR1 and CDR2 are LGHNA and YNFKEQ. The CDR3 nucleotides read TGTGCCAGCAGCCCCCCGCGAGGGGACAGTAGCACAGATACGCAGTATTTT. Translated, it gives CASSPPRGDSSTDTQYF.

V gene TRBV7-9 combines with J gene TRBJ1-5, with a tentative D call TRBD1 (5 bases). V shed 2 bases and J shed 7 bases, with 12 bases lying between them. Germline CDR1 is SEHNR and CDR2 is FQNEAQ (reference sequence). The CDR3 totals 14 residues. The CDR3: CASSLSGGNQPQHF. In DNA, the CDR3 is TGTGCCAGCAGCTTATCGGGGGGGAACCAGCCCCAGCATTTT.

J is TRBJ2-1 and V is TRBV20-1; no firm D call. V lost 3 bases to trimming and J lost 10 bases, with 7 bases between them. CDR1 DFQATT and CDR2 SNEGSKA come from the germline V gene (reference sequence). The CDR3 sequence is 10 residues long. This CDR3 reads CSARGLEQFF. In nucleotides, the CDR3 is TGCAGTGCTAGGGGCCTGGAGCAGTTCTTC.

The chain employs TRBV5-4 and TRBJ2-3; D remains unclear. CDR1 is SGHNT, CDR2 YYREEE, per germline (reference sequence). The length of the CDR3 is 16 residues. V shed 0 bases and J shed 3 bases, with 14 bases lying between them. Written as DNA, the CDR3 is TGTGCCAGCAGCTTGGCCGACTTGAGACGGACAGATACGCAGTATTTT. Encoded protein: CASSLADLRRTDTQYF. Supplemented by reference TRBV5-4 and TRBJ2-3, the full variable domain reads ETGVTQSPTHLIKTRGQQVTLRCSSQSGHNTVSWYQQALGQGPQFIFQYYREEENGRGNFPPRFSGLQFPNYSSELNVNALELDDSALYLCASSLADLRRTDTQYFGPGTRLTVL.

The rearrangement joins TRBV14 to TRBJ1-4, with D perhaps TRBD1 (5 bases). Trimming shortened V by 3 bases and J by 11 bases, and 10 bases separated the two germline ends. The CDR3 contains 12 residues. The germline gives CDR1 SGHDN, CDR2 FVKESK. The CDR3 reads CASSQVGGKLFF. CDR3 sequence (DNA): TGTGCCAGCAGCCAGGTGGGGGGGAAACTGTTTTTT.

This rearrangement joins TRBV5-1 to TRBJ2-3; D remains unclear. Germline CDR1 and CDR2: SGHRS and YFSETQ. The CDR3 runs 15 residues. V was shortened by 1 base and J by 0 bases, with 9 bases between the two germline ends. CDR3 nucleotide sequence: TGCGCCAGCAGCTTGATATCGGTTAGCACAGATACGCAGTATTTT. Protein sequence: CASSLISVSTDTQYF.

The rearrangement links TRBV6-2 or TRBV6-3 to TRBJ1-1, with D perhaps TRBD1 (5 bases). The CDR3 totals 13 residues. The germline gives CDR1 MNHEY, CDR2 SVGEGT. Trimming shortened V by 0 bases and J by 6 bases, and 8 bases separated the two germline ends. The CDR3 sequence is CASSYSGLSEAFF. The CDR3 DNA is TGTGCCAGCAGTTACTCGGGACTCTCTGAAGCTTTCTTT.

The chain couples TRBV7-2 to TRBJ2-1; 8 nucleotides agree with TRBD2. CDR1 is SGHTA and CDR2 is FQGNSA in the germline V gene. The CDR3 extends over 17 amino acids. V trimming: 4 bases; J trimming: 6 bases; junction bases outside the gene matches: 14. Here the CDR3 reads CASSYHSAGGPINEQFF. DNA of the CDR3: TGTGCCAGCAGCTACCACTCCGCGGGGGGTCCTATCAATGAGCAGTTCTTC.

J is TRBJ2-1 and V is TRBV9, with 8 bases fitting TRBD2. Germline loops: CDR1 SGDLS, CDR2 YYNGEE. V was pared by 0 bases and J by 9 bases, with 5 bases of the junction left unmatched. CDR3 length equals 14 residues. CDR3 residues: CASSVGAGASEQFF. The CDR3 nucleotides read TGTGCCAGCAGCGTAGGAGCGGGAGCGAGTGAGCAGTTCTTC. Drawing the rest from reference TRBV9 and TRBJ2-1, the complete variable domain is DSGVTQTPKHLITATGQRVTLRCSPRSGDLSVYWYQQSLDQGLQFLIQYYNGEERAKGNILERFSAQQFPDLHSELNLSSLELGDSALYFCASSVGAGASEQFFGPGTRLTVL.